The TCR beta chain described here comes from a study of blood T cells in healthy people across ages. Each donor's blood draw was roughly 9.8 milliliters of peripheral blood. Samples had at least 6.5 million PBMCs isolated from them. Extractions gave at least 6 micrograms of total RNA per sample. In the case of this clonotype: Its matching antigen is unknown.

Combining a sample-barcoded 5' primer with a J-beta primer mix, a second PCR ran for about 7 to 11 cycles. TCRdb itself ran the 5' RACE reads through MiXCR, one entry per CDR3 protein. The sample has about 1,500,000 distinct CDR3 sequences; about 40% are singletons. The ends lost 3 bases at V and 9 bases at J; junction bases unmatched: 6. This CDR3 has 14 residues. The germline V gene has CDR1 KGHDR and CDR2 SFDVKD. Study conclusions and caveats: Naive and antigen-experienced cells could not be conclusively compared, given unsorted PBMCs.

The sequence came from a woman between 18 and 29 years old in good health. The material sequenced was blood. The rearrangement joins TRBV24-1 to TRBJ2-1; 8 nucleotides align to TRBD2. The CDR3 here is CATSDSGGGVEQFF. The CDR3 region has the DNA TGTGCCACCAGTGATAGCGGGGGAGGGGTTGAGCAGTTCTTC.